The 5 T cell receptor beta chains in this list originate from one sample, sequenced in a study of shared clonotypes between healthy human individuals (dated by TCRdb to 2019 to 2021). Preparation of the library involved the immunoSEQ multiplex PCR assay. As stored in TCRdb, this immuneACCESS dataset retains in-frame rearrangements with V and J assigned. A fraction of the clones does not appear; measured against another copy, unresolved V genes explain less than half of the discrepancy, and the remainder lacks a known reason. The table for this sample lists 2 million to 3 million clones; around 90% of them were counted only once. The ten largest make up about 0.13% of the sample. Specimen: naive CD4+ T cells sorted from blood. This sample's cell subset or site label indicates: CD45RA+ positively selected. The receptors were sampled from a young man in good health.

J is TRBJ2-3 and V is TRBV27; tentatively, D is TRBD1 (6 bases). Trimming removed 3 bases from V and 1 base from J, with 17 bases in between. This CDR3 has 17 amino acids. Germline CDR1 reads MNHEY; CDR2 reads SMNVEV (reference sequence). CDR3 sequence: CASSFRARDTRTDTQYF. The CDR3 nucleotides read TGTGCCAGCAGTTTTAGGGCCCGGGACACACGCACAGATACGCAGTATTTT.

This clone turned up a few times. This chain joins TRBV10-2 and TRBJ1-1; possibly TRBD1 for D (6 bases). Trimming removed 10 bases at V and 1 base at J, with 13 bases between. The CDR3 totals 13 residues. Germline V CDR1 and CDR2: WSHSY, SAAADI. CDR3 loop: CATTQGPNTEAFF. CDR3 in DNA: TGCGCCACTACACAGGGACCGAACACTGAAGCTTTCTTT.

The chain is built from TRBV18 and TRBJ2-5; D uncertain. The V end lost 3 bases, the J end lost 3 bases, and 8 bases lay between the germline ends. CDR3 length: 13 amino acids. Germline CDR1 KGHSH, CDR2 LQKENI. CDR3 in amino acids: CASSPALKETQYF. CDR3 DNA sequence: TGTGCCAGCTCACCTGCCCTAAAAGAGACCCAGTACTTC.

The chain employs TRBV27 and TRBJ2-3, with 7 bases identical to TRBD2. The CDR3 is made up of 15 amino acids. The V gene's germline CDR1 is MNHEY and CDR2 SMNVEV (reference sequence). Trimming cost V 5 bases and J 2 bases; bases outside gene matches: 7. Here the CDR3 DNA reads TGTGCCAGCAGTCTACGGGACTACACCACAGATACGCAGTATTTT. Translated: CASSLRDYTTDTQYF.

The rearrangement uses TRBV7-6 and TRBJ2-3; D uncertain. The CDR3 extends over 13 amino acids. Looked up from germline, CDR1 is SGHVS and CDR2 is FNYEAQ. Trimming took 3 bases from V and 4 from J, leaving 8 bases between them. This CDR3 is CASSLGQADTQYF. CDR3 sequence (DNA): TGTGCCAGCAGCTTGGGCCAGGCAGATACGCAGTATTTT.